Sequencing of this T cell receptor (beta chain) was carried out in a study of PD-1 blockade in classical Hodgkin lymphoma. General study points: Those achieving complete response showed baseline diversity like newly diagnosed patients. Patients who initiated nivolumab within 1 year of ASCT were excluded.

Points on this clone: No antigen is known for it.

Libraries were prepared by immunoSEQ multiplex PCR; TCRdb keeps only in-frame clonotypes and omits some of them. This sample has tens of thousands of clones, with around 80% found just once. Germline loops: CDR1 SGHTS, CDR2 YDEGEE. The germline V and J ends were trimmed by 4 bases and 0 bases, with 11 bases remaining between them. CDR3 size: 14 residues. Time point denoted: cycle 4 day 1 (C4D1), after more than five weeks of nivolumab. No patient escaped relapse after autologous stem cell transplantation, and brentuximab vedotin exposure varied. This sequence originates from a human donor with classical Hodgkin lymphoma. The sequencing used peripheral blood mononuclear cells (PBMCs), collected before the fourth cycle of nivolumab. The chain uses TRBV5-8 and TRBJ2-7; D might be TRBD2 (6 bases). As DNA, the CDR3 is TGTGCCAGCAGCCCTACTAGCCTCTCCTACGAGCAGTACTTC. Its translation: CASSPTSLSYEQYF.